This T cell receptor (beta chain) appears in the sequencing data of a study of Ad26.COV2.S vaccination and SARS-CoV-2 variants. The study's findings and limits: Using TCR breadth and depth analyses may have led to underestimated total T cell responses. Reported post-vaccination CD8+ and CD4+ T cell responses to spike showed substantial breadth. While placebo recipients had lower spike-specific TCR breadth, vaccine recipients had more.

Treatment given: about 20 received Ad26.COV2.S at low or high dose, single or two shots; 5 received placebo; per-sample allocation not given. Sampling was done on day 63 after the first vaccine or placebo injection. Remarks on this clone: Its cognate antigen is unknown.

With 3 bases removed from V and 4 bases from J, the gap between germline ends came to 14 bases. Per germline, CDR1 SGHTA and CDR2 FQGTGA. The CDR3 contains 15 residues. Profiling relied on immunoSEQ multiplex PCR, and the TCRdb table lists in-frame clones only, not all of them. The sample includes about 350,000 clones, around nine tenths of them seen just once. The sequences come from peripheral blood, collected in a trial of Ad26.COV2.S vaccine versus placebo. This rearrangement joins TRBV7-3 to TRBJ2-3; D is tentatively TRBD1 or TRBD2 (6 bases each). This clonotype was sampled from a person between 18 and 59 years old who received the Ad26.COV2.S COVID-19 vaccine or a placebo. The DNA of the CDR3 is TGTGCCAGCAGCTTTTTGGGGGGCTGGTCAGATACGCAGTATTTT. It is translated as CASSFLGGWSDTQYF.